A selection of T cell receptor beta chains follows, all from one sample in a study of blood T cell repertoires in COVID-19. Profiled with immunoSEQ multiplex PCR; TCRdb holds only in-frame clones, not every one. The data hold 250,000 to 350,000 clones, with over 75% observed a single time. Material for sequencing was peripheral blood. Source of these receptors: a human donor with COVID-19, enrolled during active disease. The donor label of this sample is uncertain. Each CDR3 is given with its conserved first and last residue. The D gene is left open where the match is weak. Only part of the rows carry a size: once, few, many, or a class if the clone is expanded.

>TRBV12-3/TRBV12-4|.|.|TRBJ2-1
CASRIAVLNEQFF
TGTGCCAGCAGGATAGCGGTCCTCAATGAGCAGTTCTTC
>TRBV29-1|.|TRBD2|TRBJ2-5
CSLRTSGRETQYF
TGCAGCTTGCGGACGAGCGGGAGAGAGACCCAGTACTTC
>TRBV10-2|once|.|TRBJ1-1
CASSGQGGTEAFF
TGCGCCAGCAGTGGTCAGGGAGGCACTGAAGCTTTCTTT
>TRBV28|.|.|TRBJ2-7
CASNRRSSYEQYF
TGTGCCAGCAACAGGCGGAGCTCCTACGAGCAGTACTTC
>TRBV5-6|.|TRBD1|TRBJ2-2
CASSLGQGGTGELFF
TGTGCCAGCAGCCTTGGACAGGGGGGCACCGGGGAGCTGTTTTTT
>TRBV6-5|.|TRBD2|TRBJ2-1
CASRTSGYNEQFF
TGTGCCAGCAGGACTAGCGGATACAATGAGCAGTTCTTC
>TRBV7-2|.|.|TRBJ2-5
CASTPGLGGETQYF
TGTGCCAGCACCCCAGGGCTTGGGGGGGAGACCCAGTACTTC
>TRBV7-3|.|.|TRBJ2-7
CASSLPGYEQYF
TGTGCCAGCAGCCTACCGGGGTACGAGCAGTACTTC
>TRBV18|.|.|TRBJ1-1
CASSPPGDTEAFF
TGTGCCAGCTCACCTCCAGGTGACACTGAAGCTTTCTTT
>TRBV5-4|.|TRBD2|TRBJ2-5
CASSPRTSSETQYF
TGTGCCAGCAGCCCCCGGACTAGTAGTGAGACCCAGTACTTC
>TRBV28|.|TRBD1|TRBJ2-7
CASSRGGQGSYEQYF
TGTGCCAGCAGTCGAGGGGGACAGGGCTCCTACGAGCAGTACTTC
>TRBV5-1|.|.|TRBJ1-2
CASSLQGNSYGYTF
TGCGCCAGCAGCTTGCAGGGGAATAGCTATGGCTACACCTTC
>TRBV30|.|.|TRBJ2-3
CAWSPGGDTQYF
TGTGCCTGGAGCCCTGGGGGGGATACGCAGTATTTT